The clone carrying this TCR beta chain was counted ten times or more. Antigen specificity is unknown. V gave up 3 bases and J gave up 0 bases; unmatched junction bases: 5. Germline CDR1 and CDR2: SGHTS and YDEGEE. The CDR3 is 16 residues long. Template was bulk tumor genomic DNA, approximately 560 ng per sample. Several biopsies per primary tumor, spaced far apart, were taken during surgery. Their non-small cell lung cancer was newly diagnosed and untreated, and the patients underwent curative surgery. These data originate in a study of immune heterogeneity within non-small cell lung tumors. Study as a whole: There were several squamous cell carcinomas, approximately 9 non-squamous carcinomas and 1 tumor not otherwise specified. The study's findings and limits: Clonotypes of T-cell receptor beta found at high frequency were largely distinct between individual patients. Tumor sites in a patient shared identical dominant CDR3 beta clonotypes and also carried site-unique high-frequency clones. A moderate but significant correlation was found, linking local T-cell clonality with local tumor mutational burden (R 0.3 to 0.35).

TCR beta CDR3 regions came from multiplex PCR with 32 forward V and 13 reverse J primers. From the multiplex PCR reads, TCRdb called clonotypes with MiXCR, one entry per CDR3 protein. The repertoire includes some 15,000 distinct CDR3 sequences, roughly 29% of them detected once, and 13% to 15% sits in the top ten. This chain links TRBV5-8 with TRBJ1-4, with 7 bases identical to TRBD1. Sequenced sample: lung tumor tissue. The TCR sequence derives from a woman in her fifties or sixties with non-small cell lung cancer. CDR3 loop: CASSSSTGATNEKLFF. As DNA, the CDR3 is TGTGCCAGCAGCTCATCTACAGGGGCAACTAATGAAAAACTGTTTTTT.